The rows below give T cell receptor beta chains drawn from one sample of a study of blood T cell repertoires in COVID-19. Generated by immunoSEQ multiplex PCR, the TCRdb table keeps only in-frame clones and is missing some. The table includes roughly 360,000 clones, over 80% detected once. Source material: PBMCs or T cells enriched from blood (not recorded which). The receptor source for this set is a woman between 50 and 59 years old who had recovered from COVID-19. Each CDR3 is given without its conserved first and last residue.

v_call | cdr3_length | cdr3_aa
TRBV14 | 12 | ASSQEQGAEGYT
TRBV5-1 | 13 | ASSTGTSGSYEQY
TRBV7-9 | 10 | ASSTSGNTIY
TRBV7-2 | 14 | ASSEGADLGQETQY
TRBV15 | 13 | ATSRPGQGNTEAF
TRBV19 | 13 | ASSDRGYSNQPQH
TRBV13 | 12 | ASSLAGGRDEQY
TRBV7-3 | 11 | ASSSGMNTEAF
TRBV30 | 13 | AWSVLAGVSGELF
TRBV6-5 | 12 | ASSPRTGGAGYT
TRBV5-1 | 13 | ASRGQGVGDEKLF
TRBV18 | 14 | ASSPSPGGTNEKLF
TRBV14 | 16 | ASSSNPGGRVTTSGYT
TRBV3-1/TRBV3-2 | 12 | ASRQAGGNTEAF
TRBV6-5 | 13 | ASSYRGRFRFEQY
TRBV19 | 13 | ASIPGGPIGNTIY
TRBV9 | 12 | ASIRTGSSYEQY
TRBV4-3 | 15 | ASSQLMTSASTDTQY
TRBV2 | 13 | ASMGGTGINEKLF
TRBV7-2 | 13 | ASSLVTGGGSPLH
TRBV28 | 10 | ASSLDRAKTF
TRBV19 | 13 | ASKLTGEPGYGYT
TRBV5-4 | 12 | ASSLGQGGDEQF
TRBV7-2 | 11 | ASSLDNFTEAF
TRBV6-6 | 13 | ASSSGSGGDSEAF
TRBV4-3 | 14 | ASSQGQGRFGGTQY
TRBV9 | 13 | ASSEWEGMNTEAF